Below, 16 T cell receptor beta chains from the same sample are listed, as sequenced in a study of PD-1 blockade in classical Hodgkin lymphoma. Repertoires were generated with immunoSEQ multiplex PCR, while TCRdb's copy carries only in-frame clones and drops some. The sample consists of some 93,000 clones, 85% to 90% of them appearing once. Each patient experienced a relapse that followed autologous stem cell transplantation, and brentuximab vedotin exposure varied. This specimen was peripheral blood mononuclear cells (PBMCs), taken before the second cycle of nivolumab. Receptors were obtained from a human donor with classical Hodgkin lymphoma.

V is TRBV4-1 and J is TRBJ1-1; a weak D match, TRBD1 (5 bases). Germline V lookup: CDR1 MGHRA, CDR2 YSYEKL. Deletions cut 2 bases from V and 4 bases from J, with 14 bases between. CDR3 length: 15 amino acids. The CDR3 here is CASSQPTAGRTEAFF. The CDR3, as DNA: TGCGCCAGCAGCCAACCGACAGCGGGCCGCACTGAAGCTTTCTTT.

CDR3 residues: CASSTGTARTEAFF. The DNA for the CDR3 is TGTGCCAGCAGCACAGGGACGGCTCGCACTGAAGCTTTCTTT. The chain joins TRBV5-6 to TRBJ1-1, with D tentatively TRBD1 (6 bases). This CDR3 is built from 14 residues. The germline V gene has CDR1 SGHDT and CDR2 YYEEEE. The V gene lost 4 bases and the J gene lost 4 bases, with 14 bases spanning the gap.

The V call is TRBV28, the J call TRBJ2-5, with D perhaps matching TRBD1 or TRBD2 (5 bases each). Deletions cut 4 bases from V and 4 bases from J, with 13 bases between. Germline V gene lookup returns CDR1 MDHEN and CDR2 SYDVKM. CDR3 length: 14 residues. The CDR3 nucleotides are TGTGCCAGCAGTTCCCGGGACGTGGGAGAGACCCAGTACTTC. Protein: CASSSRDVGETQYF. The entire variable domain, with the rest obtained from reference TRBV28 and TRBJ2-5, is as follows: DVKVTQSSRYLVKRTGEKVFLECVQDMDHENMFWYRQDPGLGLRLIYFSYDVKMKEKGDIPEGYSVSREKKERFSLILESASTNQTSMYLCASSSRDVGETQYFGPGTRLLVL.

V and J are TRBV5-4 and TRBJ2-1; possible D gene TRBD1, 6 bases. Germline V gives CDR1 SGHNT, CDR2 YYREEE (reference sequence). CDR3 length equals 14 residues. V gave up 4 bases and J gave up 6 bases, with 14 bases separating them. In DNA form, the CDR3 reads TGTGCCAGCAGCAAAAAGGGGGTGTCCAATGAGCAGTTCTTC. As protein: CASSKKGVSNEQFF. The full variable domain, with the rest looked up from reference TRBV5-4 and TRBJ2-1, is ETGVTQSPTHLIKTRGQQVTLRCSSQSGHNTVSWYQQALGQGPQFIFQYYREEENGRGNFPPRFSGLQFPNYSSELNVNALELDDSALYLCASSKKGVSNEQFFGPGTRLTVL.

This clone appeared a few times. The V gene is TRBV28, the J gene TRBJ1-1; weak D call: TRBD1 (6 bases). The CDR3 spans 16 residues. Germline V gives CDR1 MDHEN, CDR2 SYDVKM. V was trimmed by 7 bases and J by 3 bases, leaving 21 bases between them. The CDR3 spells CASTAGDTYTDTEAFF. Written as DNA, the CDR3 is TGTGCCAGCACCGCCGGGGACACTTACACGGACACTGAAGCTTTCTTT.

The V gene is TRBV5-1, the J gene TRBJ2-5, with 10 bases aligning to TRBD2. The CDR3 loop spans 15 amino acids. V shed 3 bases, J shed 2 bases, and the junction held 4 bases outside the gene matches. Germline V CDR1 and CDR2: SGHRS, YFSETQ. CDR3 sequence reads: CASSSTSGFQETQYF. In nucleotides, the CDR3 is TGCGCCAGCAGCTCGACTAGCGGGTTTCAAGAGACCCAGTACTTC.

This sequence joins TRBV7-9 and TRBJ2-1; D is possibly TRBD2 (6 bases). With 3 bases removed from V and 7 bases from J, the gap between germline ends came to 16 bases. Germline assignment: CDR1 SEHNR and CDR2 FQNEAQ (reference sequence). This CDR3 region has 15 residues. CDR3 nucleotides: TGTGCCAGCAGCTTGGCGACTAGGGACCCAAATGAGCAGTTCTTC. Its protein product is CASSLATRDPNEQFF.

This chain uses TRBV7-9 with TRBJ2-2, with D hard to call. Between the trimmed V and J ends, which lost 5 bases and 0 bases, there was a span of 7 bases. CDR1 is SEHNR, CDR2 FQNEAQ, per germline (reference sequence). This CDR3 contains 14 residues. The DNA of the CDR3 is TGTGCCAGCAGCAACCTAGCGAACACCGGGGAGCTGTTTTTT. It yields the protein CASSNLANTGELFF.

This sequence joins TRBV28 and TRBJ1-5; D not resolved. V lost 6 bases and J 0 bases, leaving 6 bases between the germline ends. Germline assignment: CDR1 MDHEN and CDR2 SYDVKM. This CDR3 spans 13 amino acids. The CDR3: CASSQISNQPQHF. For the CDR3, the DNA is TGTGCCAGCAGCCAGATTAGCAATCAGCCCCAGCATTTT.

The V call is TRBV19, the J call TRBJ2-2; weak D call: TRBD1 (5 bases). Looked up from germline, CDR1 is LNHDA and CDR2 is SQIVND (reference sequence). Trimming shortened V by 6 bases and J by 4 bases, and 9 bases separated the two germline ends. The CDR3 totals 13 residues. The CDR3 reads CASRRQSTGELFF. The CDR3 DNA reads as TGTGCCAGTAGACGACAGAGCACCGGGGAGCTGTTTTTT.

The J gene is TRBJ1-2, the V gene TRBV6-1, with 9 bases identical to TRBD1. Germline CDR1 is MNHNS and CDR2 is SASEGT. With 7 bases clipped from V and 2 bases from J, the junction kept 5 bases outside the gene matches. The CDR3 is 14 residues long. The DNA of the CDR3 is TGTGCCAGCACTCCGACAGGGGGAAACTATGGCTACACCTTC. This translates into CASTPTGGNYGYTF.

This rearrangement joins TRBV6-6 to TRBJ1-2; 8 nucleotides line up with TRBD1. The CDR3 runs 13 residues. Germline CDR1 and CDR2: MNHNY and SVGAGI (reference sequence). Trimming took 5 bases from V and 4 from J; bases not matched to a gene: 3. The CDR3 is CASSQDRAYGYTF. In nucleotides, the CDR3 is TGTGCCAGCAGTCAGGACAGGGCCTATGGCTACACCTTC.

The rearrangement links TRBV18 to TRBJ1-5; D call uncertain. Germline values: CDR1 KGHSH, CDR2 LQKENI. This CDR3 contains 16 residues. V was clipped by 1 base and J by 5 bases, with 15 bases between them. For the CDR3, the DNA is TGTGCCAGCTCACCACGCGAGGTGAAGAGAGATCAGCCCCAGCATTTT. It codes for CASSPREVKRDQPQHF.

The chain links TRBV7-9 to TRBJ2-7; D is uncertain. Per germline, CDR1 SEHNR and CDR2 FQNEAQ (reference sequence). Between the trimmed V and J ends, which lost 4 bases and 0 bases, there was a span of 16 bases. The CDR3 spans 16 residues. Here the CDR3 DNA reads TGTGCCAGCAGCTCCTCGGAAAAATTCCACTCCTACGAGCAGTACTTC. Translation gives CASSSSEKFHSYEQYF. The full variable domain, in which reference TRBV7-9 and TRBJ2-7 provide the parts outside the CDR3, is DTGVSQNPRHKITKRGQNVTFRCDPISEHNRLYWYRQTLGQGPEFLTYFQNEAQLEKSRLLSDRFSAERPKGSFSTLEIQRTEQGDSAMYLCASSSSEKFHSYEQYFGPGTRLTVT.

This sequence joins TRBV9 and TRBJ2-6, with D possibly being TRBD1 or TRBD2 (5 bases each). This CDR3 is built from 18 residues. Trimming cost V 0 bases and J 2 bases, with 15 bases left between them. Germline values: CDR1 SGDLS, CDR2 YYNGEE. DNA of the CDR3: TGTGCCAGCAGCGTAGATTGGGGGAAATCCCCTGGGGCCAACGTCCTGACTTTC. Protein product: CASSVDWGKSPGANVLTF.

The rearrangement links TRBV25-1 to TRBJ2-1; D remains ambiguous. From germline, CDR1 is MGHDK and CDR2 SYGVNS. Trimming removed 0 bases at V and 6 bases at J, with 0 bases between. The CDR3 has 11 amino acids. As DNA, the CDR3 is TGTGCCAGCAGTGAATACAATGAGCAGTTCTTC. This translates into CASSEYNEQFF.